The 31 T cell receptor beta chains given below trace back to one sample, sequenced in a study of T cells after yellow fever vaccination. Via MiXCR, TCRdb re-called the 5' RACE reads, giving one row per CDR3 protein. In the table there are some 170,000 distinct CDR3 sequences, approximately 9.9% of which are singletons. The sample here was CD8+ T cells sorted from PBMCs, taken 45 days after the yellow fever booster vaccination. Receptor source: a man younger than 35 who received the YFV17D yellow fever vaccine.

The rearrangement joins TRBV7-6 to TRBJ2-1; TRBD2 agrees at 9 bases. Germline V gene data show CDR1 as SGHVS and CDR2 as FNYEAQ. Trimming took 6 bases from V and 6 from J; bases not matched to a gene: 9. The length of the CDR3 is 15 residues. Here the CDR3 reads CASSLSGGFGNEQFF. In DNA, the CDR3 is TGTGCCAGCAGTTTAAGCGGGGGGTTTGGCAATGAGCAGTTCTTC.

The genes are TRBV5-1 and TRBJ2-7; D is possibly TRBD2 (6 bases). Deletions cut 0 bases from V and 4 bases from J, with 11 bases between. The CDR3 covers 14 residues. In germline, CDR1 is SGHRS, CDR2 YFSETQ. The CDR3 protein is CASSLGGGEYEQYF. For the CDR3, the DNA is TGCGCCAGCAGCTTGGGCGGCGGGGAGTACGAGCAGTACTTC.

V usage is TRBV6-4 and J usage is TRBJ2-3, with a weak D call TRBD2 (5 bases). The CDR3 spans 13 residues. V lost 8 bases and J 6 bases, leaving 15 bases between the germline ends. The V gene's germline CDR1 is MRHNA and CDR2 SNTAGT. The chain's CDR3 is CASAGQPQDTQYF. The CDR3 bases are TGTGCCAGCGCGGGCCAACCACAGGATACGCAGTATTTT.

DNA of the CDR3: TGTGCCAGCAGCCCGGTTGGGTACAATGAGCAGTTCTTC. Its translation is CASSPVGYNEQFF. This chain uses TRBV12-3 or TRBV12-4 with TRBJ2-1; unclear D gene. This CDR3 has 13 amino acids. V was cut by 6 bases and J by 4 bases, with 10 bases left in between.

This clonotype was detected a few times. The chain carries TRBV9 and TRBJ2-3; 7 bases are a match to TRBD2. This CDR3 region has 16 residues. The germline gives CDR1 SGDLS, CDR2 YYNGEE. Losses at the gene ends were 0 bases for V and 9 bases for J; bases not matched to a gene: 13. CDR3 in DNA: TGTGCCAGCAGCGTAGAACTTGGACTAGAAGCCGTAACGCAGTATTTT. The encoded protein is CASSVELGLEAVTQYF.

V usage is TRBV9 and J usage is TRBJ1-2; maybe TRBD1 (6 bases). Germline lookup yields CDR1 SGDLS and CDR2 YYNGEE. The CDR3 is 15 residues long. V gave up 6 bases and J gave up 0 bases, with 15 bases separating them. CDR3 sequence: CASNLGTQANYGYTF. The CDR3 DNA sequence: TGTGCCAGCAACCTCGGGACACAAGCTAACTATGGCTACACCTTC.

This clonotype was observed at least ten times. The V and J genes are TRBV12-3 or TRBV12-4 and TRBJ2-4; TRBD1 might be the D (5 bases). Trimming shortened V by 1 base and J by 7 bases, and 14 bases separated the two germline ends. The CDR3 consists of 15 residues. The DNA of the CDR3 is TGTGCCAGCAGTTTAGTTCCCAGGGAATGGAACATTCAGTACTTC. Its translation is CASSLVPREWNIQYF.

This clonotype has only one observation. V and J are TRBV19 and TRBJ1-2; D gene unclear. Looked up from germline, CDR1 is LNHDA and CDR2 is SQIVND (reference sequence). V was clipped by 1 base and J by 6 bases, with 9 bases between them. The CDR3 totals 13 residues. The CDR3 DNA follows: TGTGCCAGTAGTATAGGACTGTCGGATGGCTACACCTTC. Translating it yields CASSIGLSDGYTF. The complete variable domain, with remaining parts taken from reference TRBV19 and TRBJ1-2, reads DGGITQSPKYLFRKEGQNVTLSCEQNLNHDAMYWYRQDPGQGLRLIYYSQIVNDFQKGDIAEGYSVSREKKESFPLTVTSAQKNPTAFYLCASSIGLSDGYTFGSGTRLTVV.

This clonotype has a count of ten or more. The rearrangement links TRBV5-1 to TRBJ2-7; D call uncertain. The CDR3 runs 13 residues. The germline V and J ends were trimmed by 3 bases and 2 bases, with 9 bases remaining between them. Germline V CDR1 and CDR2: SGHRS, YFSETQ. CDR3 loop: CASSWTGPYEQYF. The DNA of the CDR3 is TGCGCCAGCAGCTGGACGGGCCCCTACGAGCAGTACTTC. The full variable domain, with the rest looked up from reference TRBV5-1 and TRBJ2-7, is KAGVTQTPRYLIKTRGQQVTLSCSPISGHRSVSWYQQTPGQGLQFLFEYFSETQRNKGNFPGRFSGRQFSNSRSEMNVSTLELGDSALYLCASSWTGPYEQYFGPGTRLTVT.

This clonotype was seen more than once but under ten times. The J gene is TRBJ2-3, the V gene TRBV6-2 or TRBV6-3, with D possibly TRBD2 on 6 matching bases. Germline CDR1 is MNHEY and CDR2 is SVGEGT. The CDR3 has 13 residues. Trimming cost V 8 bases and J 0 bases, with 9 bases left between them. The DNA for the CDR3 is TGTGCCAGCCTTGGGGGGAGCACAGATACGCAGTATTTT. Residues: CASLGGSTDTQYF.

This clonotype occurred many times. The chain links TRBV5-1 to TRBJ2-7; the match to TRBD1 covers 10 bases. The CDR3 contains 16 residues. The ends lost 5 bases at V and 2 bases at J; junction bases unmatched: 10. Germline CDR1 SGHRS, CDR2 YFSETQ. CDR3 in DNA: TGCGCCAGCAGTTTGACAGGGGGCGTTTTCCCCTACGAGCAGTACGTC. It codes for CASSLTGGVFPYEQYV.

This clonotype has more than one count but fewer than ten. The chain has TRBV5-1 and TRBJ2-5, with 9 bases aligning to TRBD2. The CDR3 has 15 residues. The V segment lost 5 bases and the J segment 1 base; nucleotides outside the gene matches: 6. Per the germline V gene, CDR1 is SGHRS and CDR2 is YFSETQ. The CDR3 here is CASRLAGPPQETQYF. The CDR3 DNA is TGCGCCAGCAGACTAGCGGGCCCCCCCCAAGAGACCCAGTACTTC. Full variable domain (outside the CDR3, taken from reference TRBV5-1 and TRBJ2-5): KAGVTQTPRYLIKTRGQQVTLSCSPISGHRSVSWYQQTPGQGLQFLFEYFSETQRNKGNFPGRFSGRQFSNSRSEMNVSTLELGDSALYLCASRLAGPPQETQYFGPGTRLLVL.

The V and J genes are TRBV12-5 and TRBJ2-1, with 9 bases aligning to TRBD2. Trimming at V came to 2 bases and at J to 9 bases, leaving 14 bases not matched to a gene. This CDR3 spans 17 amino acids. CDR1 is LGHNT and CDR2 is FRNRAP in the germline V gene. The CDR3 bases are TGTGCTAGTGGTTTGTACGACTCGGGACTAGCCCCCACTGAGCAGTTCTTC. As protein: CASGLYDSGLAPTEQFF.

The CDR3 DNA reads as TGTGCCACCAGTGATTTGCTGGACACCGGGGAGCTGTTTTTT. Its protein is CATSDLLDTGELFF. The V and J genes are TRBV24-1 and TRBJ2-2; no definite D call. From germline, CDR1 is KGHDR and CDR2 SFDVKD. Trimming took 0 bases from V and 3 from J, leaving 4 bases between them. CDR3 length equals 14 residues.

This clonotype has just a few counts. The chain uses TRBV23-1 and TRBJ1-5, with 8 bases that match TRBD1. TRBV23-1 is an ORF for which the function is uncertain. The trim removed 8 bases at V and 4 bases at J, leaving 10 bases unmatched. CDR3 length: 15 amino acids. Here the CDR3 reads CASSHVTGENQPQHF. DNA of the CDR3: TGCGCCAGCTCCCATGTGACAGGGGAAAATCAGCCCCAGCATTTT.

This chain joins TRBV5-6 and TRBJ2-5; tentative D call: TRBD2 (6 bases). The CDR3 covers 14 residues. V dropped 0 bases and J dropped 5 bases, with 11 bases sitting between them. The germline V gene encodes CDR1 SGHDT and CDR2 YYEEEE. CDR3 protein: CASSLARGRETQYF. The CDR3 DNA follows: TGTGCCAGCAGCTTGGCCCGAGGGAGGGAGACCCAGTACTTC.

This clonotype was counted only a few times. The chain recombines TRBV4-1 with TRBJ1-1; D might be TRBD1 (6 bases). Germline V gives CDR1 MGHRA, CDR2 YSYEKL. The ends were cut back, 5 bases at V and 1 base at J, with 14 bases in the middle. The CDR3 runs 15 residues. CDR3 coding DNA: TGCGCCAGCAGCTTGGTCGACAGGCCGAACACTGAAGCTTTCTTT. Protein sequence: CASSLVDRPNTEAFF.

This clonotype was counted between two and nine times. V and J are TRBV7-8 and TRBJ1-4; a possible D gene is TRBD1 (6 bases). V was cut by 8 bases and J by 3 bases, with 13 bases left in between. In germline, CDR1 is SGHVS, CDR2 FQNEAQ. The CDR3 loop spans 14 amino acids. The CDR3 is CASLPAGANEKLFF. CDR3 nucleotide sequence: TGTGCCAGCTTGCCGGCAGGGGCTAATGAAAAACTGTTTTTT.

This clonotype was recorded a few times. This chain connects TRBV19 to TRBJ2-7, with D unclear. CDR1 LNHDA and CDR2 SQIVND come from the germline V gene (reference sequence). The length of the CDR3 is 11 residues. V was shortened by 5 bases and J by 2 bases, with 4 bases between the two germline ends. The CDR3 DNA is TGTGCCAGTAGTGACGCCTACGAGCAGTACTTC. The encoded protein is CASSDAYEQYF.

This clonotype has just a few counts. The J gene is TRBJ1-2, the V gene TRBV7-2, with no clear D. The CDR3 loop spans 12 amino acids. Germline V gives CDR1 SGHTA, CDR2 FQGNSA. Trimming removed 2 bases at V and 5 bases at J, with 6 bases between. The CDR3 sequence: CASSLNGYGYTF. DNA for the CDR3: TGTGCCAGCAGCTTAAACGGTTATGGCTACACCTTC.

The rearrangement uses TRBV7-3 and TRBJ2-3; TRBD2 aligns across 10 bases. J was trimmed by 4 bases and V by 2 bases; bases with no gene match: 12. The CDR3 length is 18 residues. CDR1 is SGHTA, CDR2 FQGTGA, per germline. DNA for the CDR3: TGTGCCAGCAGCTTAGTGGGCAGCGGGGGGGCCCTGGCAGATACGCAGTATTTT. Translated: CASSLVGSGGALADTQYF.

Many counts were recorded for this clonotype. The rearrangement joins TRBV29-1 to TRBJ2-3; D possibly matches TRBD1 or TRBD2 (5 bases each). Germline CDR1 reads SQVTM; CDR2 reads ANQGSEA. The V end lost 4 bases, the J end lost 1 base, and 12 bases lay between the germline ends. The CDR3 covers 14 residues. The CDR3 loop is CSVAPGPGTDTQYF. Here the CDR3 DNA reads TGCAGCGTTGCGCCGGGACCGGGCACAGATACGCAGTATTTT.

The sample holds many counts of this clonotype. The J gene is TRBJ2-3, the V gene TRBV7-8, with D perhaps matching TRBD2 (6 bases). Germline V gene sequence: CDR1 SGHVS, CDR2 FQNEAQ. The CDR3 extends over 16 amino acids. Trimming removed 1 base at V and 1 base at J, with 12 bases between. CDR3 region: CASSLVWPSGTDTQYF. The CDR3 DNA reads as TGTGCCAGCAGCTTAGTATGGCCTAGCGGCACAGATACGCAGTATTTT.

This clonotype was seen a few times. The gene calls are TRBV6-1 and TRBJ2-5; 7 nucleotides line up with TRBD1. The CDR3 consists of 15 residues. Germline-derived CDR1 and CDR2 are MNHNS and SASEGT. With 6 bases clipped from V and 4 bases from J, the junction kept 11 bases outside the gene matches. In DNA form, the CDR3 reads TGTGCCAGCAGGGCCCTACAGGGGATGGCAGAGACCCAGTACTTC. Protein sequence: CASRALQGMAETQYF.

The V and J genes are TRBV4-3 and TRBJ1-1; no reliable D call. Deletions cut 3 bases from V and 2 bases from J, with 13 bases between. The CDR3 sequence is 15 residues long. Looked up from germline, CDR1 is LGHNA and CDR2 is YSLEER. CDR3 nucleotides: TGCGCCAGCAGCCACGTTCGCCAGCTCAACACTGAAGCTTTCTTT. Translated: CASSHVRQLNTEAFF.

As for this clonotype: The junction and the germline gene differ at one end; a read error may be behind it. This rearrangement joins TRBV5-1 to TRBJ2-7; D is ambiguous. Germline V gene lookup returns CDR1 SGHRS and CDR2 YFSETQ. The CDR3 has 13 amino acids. The CDR3 DNA follows: TGTGCCAGCAGTTTTGGTCAGTCCTACGAGCAGTACTTC. Its protein product is CASSFGQSYEQYF. Full variable domain (outside the CDR3, taken from reference TRBV5-1 and TRBJ2-7): KAGVTQTPRYLIKTRGQQVTLSCSPISGHRSVSWYQQTPGQGLQFLFEYFSETQRNKGNFPGRFSGRQFSNSRSEMNVSTLELGDSALYLCASSFGQSYEQYFGPGTRLTVT.

This clonotype has just a few counts. The J gene is TRBJ2-4, the V gene TRBV25-1; D may be TRBD1 (5 bases). The CDR3 totals 11 residues. Trimming removed 8 bases from V and 3 bases from J, with 5 bases in between. Germline loops: CDR1 MGHDK, CDR2 SYGVNS. The DNA for the CDR3 is TGTGCCAGCCAGGGCAAAAACATTCAGTACTTC. Its translation: CASQGKNIQYF. Full variable domain (rest looked up from reference TRBV25-1 and TRBJ2-4): EADIYQTPRYLVIGTGKKITLECSQTMGHDKMYWYQQDPGMELHLIHYSYGVNSTEKGDLSSESTVSRIRTEHFPLTLESARPSHTSQYLCASQGKNIQYFGAGTRLSVL.

The genes are TRBV4-3 and TRBJ2-3; 13 nucleotides line up with TRBD2. CDR3 length equals 17 residues. The junction had 4 bases not matched to a gene; V was cut back by 4 bases and J by 0 bases. Germline V gives CDR1 LGHNA, CDR2 YSLEER. CDR3 residues: CASSPRLAGGSTDTQYF. Here the CDR3 DNA reads TGCGCCAGCAGCCCGAGACTAGCGGGGGGCAGCACAGATACGCAGTATTTT.

The chain links TRBV12-3 or TRBV12-4 to TRBJ2-3; D may be TRBD1 or TRBD2 (5 bases each). This CDR3 is built from 15 residues. V dropped 6 bases and J dropped 6 bases, with 19 bases sitting between them. CDR3 sequence (DNA): TGTGCCAGCAGCCGACACGGGGACGGGGTCGATACGCAGTATTTT. This codes for CASSRHGDGVDTQYF.

The gene calls are TRBV7-9 and TRBJ2-3; 10 nucleotides line up with TRBD2. The germline CDR1 and CDR2 sequences are SEHNR and FQNEAQ (reference sequence). V gave up 5 bases and J gave up 0 bases; unmatched junction bases: 8. The CDR3 has 17 residues. CDR3 region: CASSKLAGTSSTDTQYF. CDR3 sequence (DNA): TGTGCCAGCAGCAAACTAGCGGGGACCTCTAGCACAGATACGCAGTATTTT. The full variable domain, completed using reference TRBV7-9 and TRBJ2-3, is DTGVSQNPRHKITKRGQNVTFRCDPISEHNRLYWYRQTLGQGPEFLTYFQNEAQLEKSRLLSDRFSAERPKGSFSTLEIQRTEQGDSAMYLCASSKLAGTSSTDTQYFGPGTRLTVL.

The chain links TRBV28 to TRBJ2-3; no firm D call. The CDR3 runs 15 residues. Germline-derived CDR1 and CDR2 are MDHEN and SYDVKM. The ends were cut back, 6 bases at V and 2 bases at J, with 15 bases in the middle. As DNA, the CDR3 is TGTGCCAGCAGCTTAATCGACACCACCACAGATACGCAGTATTTT. Translated: CASSLIDTTTDTQYF. The full variable domain, rest sourced from reference TRBV28 and TRBJ2-3, is DVKVTQSSRYLVKRTGEKVFLECVQDMDHENMFWYRQDPGLGLRLIYFSYDVKMKEKGDIPEGYSVSREKKERFSLILESASTNQTSMYLCASSLIDTTTDTQYFGPGTRLTVL.